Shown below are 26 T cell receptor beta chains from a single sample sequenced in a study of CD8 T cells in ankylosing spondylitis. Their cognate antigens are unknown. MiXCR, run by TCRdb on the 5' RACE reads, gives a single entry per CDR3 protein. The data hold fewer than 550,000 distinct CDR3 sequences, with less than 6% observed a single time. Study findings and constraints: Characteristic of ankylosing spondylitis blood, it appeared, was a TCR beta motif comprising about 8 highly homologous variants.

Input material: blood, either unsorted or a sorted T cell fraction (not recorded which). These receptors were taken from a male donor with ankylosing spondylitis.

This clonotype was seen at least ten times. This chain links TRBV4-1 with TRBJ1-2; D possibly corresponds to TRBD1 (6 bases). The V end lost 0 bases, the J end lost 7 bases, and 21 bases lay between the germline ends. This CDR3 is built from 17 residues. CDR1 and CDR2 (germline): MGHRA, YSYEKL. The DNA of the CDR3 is TGCGCCAGCAGCCAAGATGGGCAGGGGAGAGGTTCTTTTGGCTACACCTTC. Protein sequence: CASSQDGQGRGSFGYTF.

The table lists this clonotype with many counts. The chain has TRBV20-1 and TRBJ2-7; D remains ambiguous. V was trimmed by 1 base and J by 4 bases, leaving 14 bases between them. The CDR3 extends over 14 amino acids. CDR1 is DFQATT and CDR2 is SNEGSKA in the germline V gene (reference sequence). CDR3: CSARGTGSYYEQYF. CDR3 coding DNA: TGCAGTGCTAGAGGTACCGGTAGTTATTACGAGCAGTACTTC.

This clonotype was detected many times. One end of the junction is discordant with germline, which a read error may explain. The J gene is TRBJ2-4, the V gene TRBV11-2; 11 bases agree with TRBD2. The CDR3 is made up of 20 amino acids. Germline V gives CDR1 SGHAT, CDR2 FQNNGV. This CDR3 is CTSSLPSYSSGRNGINIQYF. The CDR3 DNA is TGTACCAGCAGCTTACCCTCCTACTCTAGCGGGAGGAACGGTATAAACATTCAGTACTTC.

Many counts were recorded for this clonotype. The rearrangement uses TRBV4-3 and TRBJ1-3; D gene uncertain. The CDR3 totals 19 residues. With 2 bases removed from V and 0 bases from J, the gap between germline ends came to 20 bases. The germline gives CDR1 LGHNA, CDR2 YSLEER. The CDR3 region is CASSQTPSLRTASGNTIYF. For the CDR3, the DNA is TGCGCCAGCAGCCAAACCCCGTCCTTAAGAACCGCCTCTGGAAACACCATATATTTT.

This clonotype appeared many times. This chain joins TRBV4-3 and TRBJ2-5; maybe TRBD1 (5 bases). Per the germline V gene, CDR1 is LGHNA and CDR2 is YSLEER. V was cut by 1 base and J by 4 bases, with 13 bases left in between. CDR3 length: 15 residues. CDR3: CASSQASGFGETQYF. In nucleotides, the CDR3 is TGCGCCAGCAGCCAAGCTTCAGGGTTCGGAGAGACCCAGTACTTC.

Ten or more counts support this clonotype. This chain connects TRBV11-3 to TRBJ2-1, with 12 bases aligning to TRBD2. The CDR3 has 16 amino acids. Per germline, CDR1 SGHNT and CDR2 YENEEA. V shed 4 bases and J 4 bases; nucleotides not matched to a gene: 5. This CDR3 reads CASSSLAGGRYNEQFF. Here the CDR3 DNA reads TGTGCCAGCAGCTCTCTAGCGGGGGGGAGGTACAATGAGCAGTTCTTC.

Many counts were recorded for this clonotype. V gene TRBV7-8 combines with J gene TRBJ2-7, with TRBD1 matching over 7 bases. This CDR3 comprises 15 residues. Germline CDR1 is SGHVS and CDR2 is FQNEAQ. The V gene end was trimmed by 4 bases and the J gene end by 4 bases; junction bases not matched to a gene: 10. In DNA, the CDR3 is TGTGCCAGCAGCTCGGACAGGCGTAGGCTTTACGAGCAGTACTTC. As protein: CASSSDRRRLYEQYF.

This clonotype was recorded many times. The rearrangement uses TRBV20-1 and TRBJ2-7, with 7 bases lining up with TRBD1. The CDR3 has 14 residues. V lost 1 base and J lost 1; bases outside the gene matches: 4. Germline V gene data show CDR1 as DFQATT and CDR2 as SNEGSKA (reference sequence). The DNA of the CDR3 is TGCAGTGCTAGAGTACAGGGGCCATCCTACGAGCAGTACTTC. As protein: CSARVQGPSYEQYF.

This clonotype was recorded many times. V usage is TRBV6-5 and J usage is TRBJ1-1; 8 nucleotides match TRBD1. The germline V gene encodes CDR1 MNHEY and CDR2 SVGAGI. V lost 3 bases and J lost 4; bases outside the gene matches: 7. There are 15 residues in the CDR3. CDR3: CASSYSGGASTEAFF. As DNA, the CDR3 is TGTGCCAGCAGTTATTCAGGGGGCGCGAGCACTGAAGCTTTCTTT.

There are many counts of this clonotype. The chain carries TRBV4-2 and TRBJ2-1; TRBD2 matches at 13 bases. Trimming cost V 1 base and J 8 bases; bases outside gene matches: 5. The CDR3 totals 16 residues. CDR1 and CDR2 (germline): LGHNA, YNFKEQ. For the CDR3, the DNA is TGTGCCAGCAGCCAAGCTGGACTAGCGGGAGTTTATGAGCAGTTCTTC. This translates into CASSQAGLAGVYEQFF.

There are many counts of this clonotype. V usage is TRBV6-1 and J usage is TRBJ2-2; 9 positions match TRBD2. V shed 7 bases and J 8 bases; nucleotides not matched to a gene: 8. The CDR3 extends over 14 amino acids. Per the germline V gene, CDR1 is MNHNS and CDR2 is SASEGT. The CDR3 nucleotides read TGTGCCAGCAAGAGAAGGAGCGGGAGGGGGGAGCTGTTTTTT. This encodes CASKRRSGRGELFF.

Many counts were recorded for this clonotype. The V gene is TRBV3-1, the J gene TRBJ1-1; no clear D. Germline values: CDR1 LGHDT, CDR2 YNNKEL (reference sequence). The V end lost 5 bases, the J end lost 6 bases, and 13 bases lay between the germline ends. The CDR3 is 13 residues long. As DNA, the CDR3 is TGTGCCAGCAGCTCCACCATGGCGCCTGAAGCTTTCTTT. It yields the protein CASSSTMAPEAFF.

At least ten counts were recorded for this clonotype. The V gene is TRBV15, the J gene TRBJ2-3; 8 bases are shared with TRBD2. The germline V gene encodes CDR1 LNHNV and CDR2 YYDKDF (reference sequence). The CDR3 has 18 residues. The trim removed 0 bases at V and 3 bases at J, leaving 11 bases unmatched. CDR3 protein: CATSREGSGNAETDTQYF. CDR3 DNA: TGTGCCACCAGCAGAGAGGGTAGCGGGAACGCGGAGACAGATACGCAGTATTTT. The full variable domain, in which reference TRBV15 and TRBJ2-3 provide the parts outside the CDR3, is DAMVIQNPRYQVTQFGKPVTLSCSQTLNHNVMYWYQQKSSQAPKLLFHYYDKDFNNEADTPDNFQSRRPNTSFCFLDIRSPGLGDTAMYLCATSREGSGNAETDTQYFGPGTRLTVL.

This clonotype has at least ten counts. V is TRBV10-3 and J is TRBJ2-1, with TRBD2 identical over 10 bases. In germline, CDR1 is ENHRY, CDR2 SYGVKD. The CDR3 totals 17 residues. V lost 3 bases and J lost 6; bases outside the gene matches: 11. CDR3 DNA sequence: TGTGCCATCAGTGACCCTCCGGGAGCGGGAGGGGGCAATGAGCAGTTCTTC. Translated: CAISDPPGAGGGNEQFF.

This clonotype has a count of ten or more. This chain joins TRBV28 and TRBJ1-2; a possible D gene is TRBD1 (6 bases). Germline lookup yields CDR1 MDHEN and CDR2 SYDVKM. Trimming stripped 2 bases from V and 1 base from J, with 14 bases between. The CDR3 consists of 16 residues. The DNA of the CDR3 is TGTGCCAGCAGTTTAACTGGACAGATTTATAACTATGGCTACACCTTC. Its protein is CASSLTGQIYNYGYTF.

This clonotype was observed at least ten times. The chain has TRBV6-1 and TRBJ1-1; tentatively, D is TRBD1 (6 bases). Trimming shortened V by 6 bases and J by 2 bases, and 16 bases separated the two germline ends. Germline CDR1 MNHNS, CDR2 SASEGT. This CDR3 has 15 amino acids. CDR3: CASRTGSGGNTEAFF. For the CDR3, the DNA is TGTGCCAGCAGAACAGGGTCGGGGGGCAACACTGAAGCTTTCTTT.

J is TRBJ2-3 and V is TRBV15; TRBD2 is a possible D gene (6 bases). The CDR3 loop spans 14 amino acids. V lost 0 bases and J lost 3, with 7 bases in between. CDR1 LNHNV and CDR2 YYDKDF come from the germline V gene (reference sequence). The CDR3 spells CATSRDGGTDTQYF. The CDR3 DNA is TGTGCCACCAGCAGAGATGGAGGGACAGATACGCAGTATTTT.

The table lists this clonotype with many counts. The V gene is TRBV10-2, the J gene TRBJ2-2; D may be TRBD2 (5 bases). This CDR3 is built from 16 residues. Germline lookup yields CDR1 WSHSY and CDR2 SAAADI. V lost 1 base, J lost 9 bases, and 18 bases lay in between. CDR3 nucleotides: TGCGCCAGCAGTGAGTGGGCGGAAGGGCGAGGGAGGGAGCTGTTTTTT. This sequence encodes CASSEWAEGRGRELFF.

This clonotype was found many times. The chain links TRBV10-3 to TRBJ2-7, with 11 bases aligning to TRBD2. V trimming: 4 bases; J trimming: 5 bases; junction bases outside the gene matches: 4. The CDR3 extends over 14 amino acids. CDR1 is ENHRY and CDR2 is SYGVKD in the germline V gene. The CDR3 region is CAISGLAGLNEQYF. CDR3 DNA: TGTGCCATCAGTGGACTAGCGGGGCTTAACGAGCAGTACTTC.

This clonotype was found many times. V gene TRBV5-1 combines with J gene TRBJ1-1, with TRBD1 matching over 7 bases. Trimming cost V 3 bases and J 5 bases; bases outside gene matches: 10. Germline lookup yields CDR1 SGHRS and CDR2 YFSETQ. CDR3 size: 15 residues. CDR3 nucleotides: TGCGCCAGCAGCTCCCTCGACAGGGTGCGAACTGAAGCTTTCTTT. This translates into CASSSLDRVRTEAFF.

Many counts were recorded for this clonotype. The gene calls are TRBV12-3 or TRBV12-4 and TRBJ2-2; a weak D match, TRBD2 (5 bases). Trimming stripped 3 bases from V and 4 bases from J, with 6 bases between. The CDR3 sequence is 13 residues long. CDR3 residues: CASSLRATGELFF. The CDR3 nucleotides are TGTGCCAGCAGTTTGAGGGCCACCGGGGAGCTGTTTTTT.

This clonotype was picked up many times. The chain's CDR3 is CASSPRQGRGYEQYF. CDR3 DNA: TGTGCCAGCAGCCCCAGACAGGGTCGGGGCTACGAGCAGTACTTC. This chain connects TRBV12-3 or TRBV12-4 to TRBJ2-7; 7 nucleotides line up with TRBD1. CDR3 length equals 15 residues. V lost 6 bases to trimming and J lost 3 bases; unmatched junction nucleotides: 11.

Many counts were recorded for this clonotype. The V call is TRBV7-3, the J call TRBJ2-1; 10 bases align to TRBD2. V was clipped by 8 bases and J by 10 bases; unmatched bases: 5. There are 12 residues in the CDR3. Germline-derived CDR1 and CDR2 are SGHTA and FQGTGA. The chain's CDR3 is CASGLAGAEQFF. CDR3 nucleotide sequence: TGTGCCAGCGGGCTAGCGGGGGCCGAGCAGTTCTTC.

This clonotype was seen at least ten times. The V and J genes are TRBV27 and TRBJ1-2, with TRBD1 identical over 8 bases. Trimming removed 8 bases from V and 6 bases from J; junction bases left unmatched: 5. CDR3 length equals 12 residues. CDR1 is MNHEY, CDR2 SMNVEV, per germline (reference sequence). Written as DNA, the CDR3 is TGTGCCAGCCGACAGGGGCGGGATGGCTACACCTTC. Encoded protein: CASRQGRDGYTF.

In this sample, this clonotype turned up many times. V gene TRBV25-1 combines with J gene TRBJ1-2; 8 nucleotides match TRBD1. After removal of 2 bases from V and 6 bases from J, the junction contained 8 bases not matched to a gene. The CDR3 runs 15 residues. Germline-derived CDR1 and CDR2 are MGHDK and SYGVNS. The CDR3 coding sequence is TGTGCCAGCAGTGAAGCCGGACAGGGAATTCATGGCTACACCTTC. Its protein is CASSEAGQGIHGYTF.

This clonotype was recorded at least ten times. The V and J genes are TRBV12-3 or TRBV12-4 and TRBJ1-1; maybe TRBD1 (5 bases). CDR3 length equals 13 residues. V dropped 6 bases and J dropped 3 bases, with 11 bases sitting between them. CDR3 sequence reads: CASRGRVHTEAFF. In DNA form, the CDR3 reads TGTGCCAGCAGGGGCAGGGTTCACACTGAAGCTTTCTTT.